The clone carrying this T cell receptor beta chain was seen just once. The sample is drawn from a study of blood T cell repertoires in COVID-19. Across the whole study: Researchers got acute and convalescent COVID-19 samples from the United States, Italy and Spain. From T cells, B-cell-depleted T cells, or PBMCs came the material, which was cDNA or gDNA.

Authors' methods: Estimates of nucleated cell counts were drawn from the amplification of reference gene primers. The protocol was immunoSEQ multiplex PCR, while the TCRdb copy is restricted to in-frame clones and leaves out a portion. The V and J calls and clone size come from that table; D and trimming were worked out from the DNA. The sample has tens of thousands of clones, more than 90% seen once. The sequence came from a man aged 60-69 years with active or convalescent COVID-19. The sequenced sample was peripheral blood.

CDR3 amino acids: CASTPGGGYTEAFF. The DNA of the CDR3 is TGTGCCAGCACTCCCGGGGGGGGCTACACTGAAGCTTTCTTT. V gene TRBV28 combines with J gene TRBJ1-1; possible D gene TRBD1, 6 bases. Trimming left V 7 bases short and J 3 bases short, with 15 bases between. From germline, CDR1 is MDHEN and CDR2 SYDVKM. This CDR3 contains 14 residues.